The present T cell receptor beta chain was sequenced within a study of long-term antiretroviral therapy in people with HIV. Germline-derived CDR1 and CDR2 are SGHNT and YENEEA. J was trimmed by 3 bases and V by 1 base; bases with no gene match: 3. The length of the CDR3 is 15 residues. Sequencing used immunoSEQ v3.0 at survey level. Profiling relied on immunoSEQ multiplex PCR, and the TCRdb table lists in-frame clones only, not all of them. Here the sample spans tens of thousands of clones, around three quarters being singletons. J is TRBJ1-1 and V is TRBV11-3, with TRBD1 matching 9 bases. This material consisted of unsorted PBMCs, taken 1.1 years before starting antiretroviral therapy. The source of this sequence is a middle-aged woman with HIV. CDR3 protein: CASSLGRDRDTEAFF. CDR3 DNA: TGTGCCAGCAGCTTAGGAAGGGACAGGGACACTGAAGCTTTCTTT.